This TCR beta chain was sequenced in a study of blood T cell repertoires in COVID-19. Study overall: Specimens from acute and convalescent COVID-19 originated in the United States, Italy and Spain.

Across over 20 US areas, participants ranged in age from roughly 18 to 95 years. Someone with COVID-19 had been met by exposed participants within 2 weeks before study entry. Source study methods: Amplifying reference gene primers gave estimates of nucleated cell counts. Sequenced by immunoSEQ multiplex PCR; TCRdb stores in-frame clones only, minus some. The DNA was the basis for D and trimming; V, J and clone size are from that table. The profile covers around 400,000 clones, with roughly 88% appearing a single time and 1.4% to 1.5% taken by the ten largest. Input material: PBMCs or T cells enriched from blood (not recorded which). The source of this sequence is a woman aged 18-29 years who had been exposed to COVID-19.

The CDR3 DNA follows: TGTGCCAGCAGCCACGTAGCGGGGGAAAAGACAGATACGCAGTATTTT. It codes for CASSHVAGEKTDTQYF. The chain is built from TRBV4-2 and TRBJ2-3; TRBD2 aligns across 9 bases. Germline lookup yields CDR1 LGHNA and CDR2 YNFKEQ. V was pared by 3 bases and J by 3 bases, with 7 bases of the junction left unmatched. CDR3 length equals 16 residues.